The clone carrying this T cell receptor beta chain was counted only a few times. TCRdb processed the 5' RACE reads anew with MiXCR; each CDR3 protein has one entry. The data show under 400,000 distinct CDR3 sequences, 20% to 25% seen once. These data originate in a study of T-cell memory formation after mild COVID-19. V was pared by 1 base and J by 2 bases, with 2 bases between. Per germline, CDR1 SQVTM and CDR2 ANQGSEA. The CDR3 extends over 11 amino acids. The sequencing sample was made of PBMCs or a T cell subset sorted from them (not recorded which). The TCR was taken from an adult woman who had mild COVID-19 (a few samples of this study predate the infection). Cell type and time point are not known. This rearrangement joins TRBV29-1 to TRBJ1-2, with D uncertain. The CDR3, as DNA: TGCAGCGTTGAAGGGAACTATGGCTACACCTTC. Residues: CSVEGNYGYTF.